The rows below give T cell receptor beta chains drawn from one sample of a study of cytomegalovirus exposure and HLA in healthy donors. Produced via immunoSEQ multiplex PCR; TCRdb's table is partial and in-frame only. The sample has about 94,000 clones, 75% to 85% seen once. Sequenced sample: PBMCs. The receptors originated from a woman aged 40 to 50 in good health and CMV-seronegative. The CDR3 runs from the conserved cysteine through the conserved F or W. D genes are given only for firm matches. Rows give clone size only sometimes, using once, few, many, or a class for an expanded clone.

clone_size: NA
d_call: NA
j_call: TRBJ2-1
v_call: TRBV7-3
cdr3_nt: TGTGCCAGCAGCCAATCAGGACTGGGCAATGAGCAGTTCTTC
cdr3_aa: CASSQSGLGNEQFF

clone_size: NA
d_call: NA
j_call: TRBJ1-2
v_call: TRBV6-1
cdr3_nt: TGTGCCAGCAGTAAAGCCCCTCGGATTGGCAGCCCTGGGAGTGGTGGCTACACCTTC
cdr3_aa: CASSKAPRIGSPGSGGYTF

clone_size: NA
d_call: NA
j_call: TRBJ2-7
v_call: TRBV7-8
cdr3_nt: TGTGCCAGCAGCTTATTTGAGGGGGACTACGAGCAGTACTTC
cdr3_aa: CASSLFEGDYEQYF

clone_size: NA
d_call: TRBD1
j_call: TRBJ1-5
v_call: TRBV5-6
cdr3_nt: TGTGCCAGCAGCTACCGGGGACAGGCCCAGAGTGGCAATCAGCCCCAGCATTTT
cdr3_aa: CASSYRGQAQSGNQPQHF

clone_size: NA
d_call: NA
j_call: TRBJ1-3
v_call: TRBV10-3
cdr3_nt: TGTGCCATCAGCGGAGACAGCGCAAACCTAAACACCATATATTTT
cdr3_aa: CAISGDSANLNTIYF

clone_size: NA
d_call: NA
j_call: TRBJ2-5
v_call: TRBV4-2
cdr3_nt: TGTGCCAGCAGCCTCCTCGGGCAGGGTGGGGAGACCCAGTACTTC
cdr3_aa: CASSLLGQGGETQYF

clone_size: NA
d_call: TRBD1
j_call: TRBJ2-1
v_call: TRBV7-2
cdr3_nt: TGTGCCAGCAGCGCGGGACAGGGGGGGCAGTTCTTC
cdr3_aa: CASSAGQGGQFF

clone_size: NA
d_call: NA
j_call: TRBJ2-7
v_call: TRBV5-1
cdr3_nt: TGCGCCAGCAGCCTCACTCCGTCGGGATACGAGCAGTACTTC
cdr3_aa: CASSLTPSGYEQYF

clone_size: NA
d_call: NA
j_call: TRBJ2-5
v_call: TRBV29-1
cdr3_nt: TGCAGCGTTGAAGATACGGGATCCAAAGAGACCCAGTACTTC
cdr3_aa: CSVEDTGSKETQYF

clone_size: NA
d_call: TRBD2
j_call: TRBJ2-2
v_call: TRBV25-1
cdr3_nt: TGTGCCAGCAGTGCTAGCGGGGGGGCGATCGGGGAGCTGTTTTTT
cdr3_aa: CASSASGGAIGELFF

clone_size: NA
d_call: NA
j_call: TRBJ2-2
v_call: TRBV7-9
cdr3_nt: TGTGCCAGCAGCTTCCCAGGGTTTCCTGCCGGGGAGCTGTTTTTT
cdr3_aa: CASSFPGFPAGELFF

clone_size: NA
d_call: NA
j_call: TRBJ1-5
v_call: TRBV15
cdr3_nt: TGTGCCACCAGCATCACGGGGGGCGCCCCTCAGCCCCAGCATTTT
cdr3_aa: CATSITGGAPQPQHF

clone_size: NA
d_call: TRBD1
j_call: TRBJ2-5
v_call: TRBV7-2
cdr3_nt: TGTGCCAGCAGCTTCCGGGACAGCGAGCGGACCCAGTACTTC
cdr3_aa: CASSFRDSERTQYF

clone_size: NA
d_call: NA
j_call: TRBJ2-7
v_call: TRBV11-2
cdr3_nt: TGTGCCAGCAGCTTAGCCGTGACAAGATCGTCCTACGAGCAGTACTTC
cdr3_aa: CASSLAVTRSSYEQYF

clone_size: NA
d_call: NA
j_call: TRBJ2-7
v_call: TRBV7-2
cdr3_nt: TGTGCCAGCAGCCTAGTATTACGGTACGAGCAGTACTTC
cdr3_aa: CASSLVLRYEQYF

clone_size: NA
d_call: NA
j_call: TRBJ1-1
v_call: TRBV30
cdr3_nt: TGTGCCTGGAGGGGCCTGGGCCCTAACCCTGAAGCTTTCTTT
cdr3_aa: CAWRGLGPNPEAFF

clone_size: NA
d_call: NA
j_call: TRBJ1-1
v_call: TRBV14
cdr3_nt: TGTGCCAGCAGCCAAGTCGGTTTTCATGAAGCTTTCTTT
cdr3_aa: CASSQVGFHEAFF

clone_size: few
d_call: NA
j_call: TRBJ1-2
v_call: TRBV29-1
cdr3_nt: TGCAGCGTTGTTATGGGGGCGTCTGGCTATGGCTACACCTTC
cdr3_aa: CSVVMGASGYGYTF

clone_size: NA
d_call: TRBD1
j_call: TRBJ1-1
v_call: TRBV18
cdr3_nt: TGTGCCAGCTCACCGCCGGGGACAGGGGGCCGAGCTGAAGCTTTCTTT
cdr3_aa: CASSPPGTGGRAEAFF

clone_size: NA
d_call: TRBD2
j_call: TRBJ2-5
v_call: TRBV5-8
cdr3_nt: TGTGCCAGCAGCTTGGGGCTAGCGGACGGACAAGAGACCCAGTACTTC
cdr3_aa: CASSLGLADGQETQYF

clone_size: NA
d_call: TRBD1
j_call: TRBJ2-7
v_call: TRBV6-6
cdr3_nt: TGTGCCAGCAGAACACAGAGGGGGCTCGAGCAGTACTTC
cdr3_aa: CASRTQRGLEQYF

clone_size: NA
d_call: TRBD1
j_call: TRBJ2-7
v_call: TRBV7-2
cdr3_nt: TGTGCCAGCAGCTTAGACGGGACAGGGGTAACCGAGCAGTACTTC
cdr3_aa: CASSLDGTGVTEQYF

clone_size: NA
d_call: TRBD1
j_call: TRBJ1-6
v_call: TRBV19
cdr3_nt: TGTGCCAGTACCACGAGGACAGGGGGCTTTAATTCACCCCTCCACTTT
cdr3_aa: CASTTRTGGFNSPLHF

clone_size: few
d_call: NA
j_call: TRBJ2-5
v_call: TRBV7-2
cdr3_nt: TGTGCCAGCAGCTTAGCTTTTCCGGGAGAGGCTCAACAAGAGACCCAGTACTTC
cdr3_aa: CASSLAFPGEAQQETQYF

clone_size: NA
d_call: NA
j_call: TRBJ2-5
v_call: TRBV15
cdr3_nt: TGTGCCACCAGCAGAGATAATGGTTGGGCAGGAAAGGGGATGGAGACCCAGTACTTC
cdr3_aa: CATSRDNGWAGKGMETQYF

clone_size: NA
d_call: TRBD1
j_call: TRBJ1-6
v_call: TRBV18
cdr3_nt: TGTGCCAGCTCACCACTACAGGGGATGGATTCACCCCTCCACTTT
cdr3_aa: CASSPLQGMDSPLHF

clone_size: NA
d_call: TRBD1
j_call: TRBJ1-1
v_call: TRBV9
cdr3_nt: TGTGCCAGCAGCACGGGACAGGAGAACACTGAAGCTTTCTTT
cdr3_aa: CASSTGQENTEAFF

clone_size: NA
d_call: TRBD2
j_call: TRBJ2-5
v_call: TRBV29-1
cdr3_nt: TGCAGCGTTGGCTCTAGCGGGGGGAATCGGCAGACCCAGTACTTC
cdr3_aa: CSVGSSGGNRQTQYF

clone_size: NA
d_call: NA
j_call: TRBJ2-3
v_call: TRBV9
cdr3_nt: TGTGCCAGCAACTCCTGGCCCGGGGGTGTGACAGATACGCAGTATTTT
cdr3_aa: CASNSWPGGVTDTQYF